These 14 T cell receptor beta chains share one sample of origin, sequenced in a study of T cell responses to AZD1222 COVID-19 vaccine. Generated by immunoSEQ multiplex PCR, the TCRdb table keeps only in-frame clones and is missing some. Seen here are approximately 45,000 clones, 70% to 90% observed once, and the top ten hold 0.95% to 1.2%. The starting material was peripheral blood, obtained 28 days after the second AZD1222 dose. The receptors here all came from an adult who received the AZD1222 COVID-19 vaccine.

The rearrangement joins TRBV30 to TRBJ2-7, with 9 bases lining up with TRBD1. From germline, CDR1 is GTSNPN and CDR2 SVGIG (reference sequence). This CDR3 is 13 amino acids long. J was trimmed by 3 bases and V by 2 bases; bases with no gene match: 2. The CDR3 protein is CAWSRDRVYEQYF. Here the CDR3 DNA reads TGTGCCTGGAGTCGGGACAGGGTCTACGAGCAGTACTTC.

The chain combines TRBV5-1 with TRBJ1-1; no clear D gene. Trimming removed 0 bases from V and 4 bases from J, with 7 bases in between. Per the germline V gene, CDR1 is SGHRS and CDR2 is YFSETQ. CDR3 length equals 13 residues. The CDR3 loop is CASSLALGTEAFF. The CDR3 DNA follows: TGCGCCAGCAGCTTGGCCTTAGGCACTGAAGCTTTCTTT.

The chain is built from TRBV15 and TRBJ2-7, with TRBD1 identical over 8 bases. Germline V CDR1 and CDR2: LNHNV, YYDKDF (reference sequence). This CDR3 comprises 16 residues. Losses at the gene ends were 0 bases for V and 1 base for J; bases not matched to a gene: 5. CDR3 protein: CATSRDRGTGSYEQYF. In nucleotides, the CDR3 is TGTGCCACCAGCAGAGATAGAGGGACAGGTTCCTACGAGCAGTACTTC.

J is TRBJ1-2 and V is TRBV19, with a possible D match to TRBD1 (5 bases). The ends were cut back, 7 bases at V and 1 base at J, with 10 bases in the middle. The CDR3 runs to 13 residues. Germline CDR1 and CDR2: LNHDA and SQIVND (reference sequence). The CDR3 sequence: CASTATVNYGYTF. For the CDR3, the DNA is TGTGCCAGTACAGCGACAGTTAACTATGGCTACACCTTC.

V usage is TRBV29-1 and J usage is TRBJ2-7; 7 bases align to TRBD2. CDR1 is SQVTM and CDR2 is ANQGSEA in the germline V gene. The trim removed 3 bases at V and 7 bases at J, leaving 3 bases unmatched. The CDR3 loop spans 11 amino acids. The CDR3 spells CSVESSGEQYF. The CDR3 nucleotides are TGCAGCGTTGAGTCTAGCGGTGAGCAGTACTTC.

Note on this clone: Mismatch with germline at one junction end may stem from a read error. The rearrangement links TRBV3-1 (or the pseudogene TRBV3-2) to TRBJ1-2; a weak D match, TRBD1 (5 bases). This CDR3 has 14 residues. Per the germline V gene, CDR1 is LGHDT and CDR2 is YNNKEL (reference sequence). CDR3 loop: CASSQDRNRQLSSF. CDR3 DNA sequence: TGTGCCAGCAGCCAAGATAGAAACAGGCAGCTCTCCTCATTC.

The rearrangement uses TRBV9 and TRBJ2-2; 7 bases align to TRBD1. V lost 4 bases and J lost 4; bases outside the gene matches: 7. From germline, CDR1 is SGDLS and CDR2 YYNGEE. CDR3 size: 15 residues. This chain's CDR3 is CASSTQTGSTGELFF. The DNA for the CDR3 is TGTGCCAGCAGCACCCAGACAGGGTCCACCGGGGAGCTGTTTTTT.

The rearrangement uses TRBV12-3 or TRBV12-4 and TRBJ2-3; no clear D gene. The CDR3 length is 13 residues. The V and J ends lost 4 bases and 3 bases respectively, with 8 bases between them. CDR3 loop: CASSSTVTDTQYF. Here the CDR3 DNA reads TGTGCCAGCAGTTCTACAGTGACAGATACGCAGTATTTT.

V and J are TRBV4-1 and TRBJ2-7; 9 nucleotides agree with TRBD2. Germline loops: CDR1 MGHRA, CDR2 YSYEKL. J was trimmed by 2 bases and V by 1 base; bases with no gene match: 24. The CDR3 sequence is 22 residues long. The CDR3 DNA reads as TGCGCCAGCAGCCAAGCCTCCCTTAGCGGGGGAGGCCCATCCTTCAACCCCTACGAGCAGTACTTC. This sequence encodes CASSQASLSGGGPSFNPYEQYF.

This clone was counted a single time. The rearrangement joins TRBV9 to TRBJ2-3; tentative D call: TRBD2 (5 bases). V was cut by 4 bases and J by 0 bases, with 15 bases left in between. Germline CDR1 SGDLS, CDR2 YYNGEE. This CDR3 is 16 amino acids long. As DNA, the CDR3 is TGTGCCAGCAGCTCCCGAAGGGAGACTAGCACAGATACGCAGTATTTT. Protein product: CASSSRRETSTDTQYF.

This clone has a handful of counts. This chain links TRBV7-6 with TRBJ2-7, with D tentatively TRBD1 or TRBD2 (5 bases each). This CDR3 is 17 amino acids long. With 3 bases removed from V and 3 bases from J, the gap between germline ends came to 21 bases. In germline, CDR1 is SGHVS, CDR2 FNYEAQ. The CDR3 sequence: CASSFGTGTRNYYEQYF. CDR3 DNA sequence: TGTGCCAGCAGCTTTGGAACCGGGACCAGGAACTACTACGAGCAGTACTTC.

The CDR3 is CASSRGTDTQYF. In DNA form, the CDR3 reads TGTGCCAGCAGCAGGGGAACAGATACGCAGTATTTT. This chain links TRBV7-9 with TRBJ2-3; D possibly corresponds to TRBD1 (5 bases). CDR3 length equals 12 residues. The V and J ends lost 5 bases and 3 bases respectively, with 6 bases between them. Germline V gives CDR1 SEHNR, CDR2 FQNEAQ (reference sequence).

The V gene is TRBV4-3, the J gene TRBJ2-7, with D maybe TRBD2 (6 bases). Trimming shortened V by 0 bases and J by 4 bases, and 10 bases separated the two germline ends. The CDR3 is made up of 14 amino acids. Germline V CDR1 and CDR2: LGHNA, YSLEER. CDR3 in DNA: TGCGCCAGCAGCCAAGACATTGCGGGGTACGAGCAGTACTTC. It specifies CASSQDIAGYEQYF.

DNA for the CDR3: TGTGCCAGCAGTCCAATTAGCGGATTGAACACCGGGGAGCTGTTTTTT. This translates into CASSPISGLNTGELFF. The chain is built from TRBV27 and TRBJ2-2; weak D call: TRBD2 (6 bases). The germline CDR1 and CDR2 sequences are MNHEY and SMNVEV (reference sequence). The CDR3 loop spans 16 amino acids. Trimming removed 5 bases from V and 1 base from J, with 14 bases in between.